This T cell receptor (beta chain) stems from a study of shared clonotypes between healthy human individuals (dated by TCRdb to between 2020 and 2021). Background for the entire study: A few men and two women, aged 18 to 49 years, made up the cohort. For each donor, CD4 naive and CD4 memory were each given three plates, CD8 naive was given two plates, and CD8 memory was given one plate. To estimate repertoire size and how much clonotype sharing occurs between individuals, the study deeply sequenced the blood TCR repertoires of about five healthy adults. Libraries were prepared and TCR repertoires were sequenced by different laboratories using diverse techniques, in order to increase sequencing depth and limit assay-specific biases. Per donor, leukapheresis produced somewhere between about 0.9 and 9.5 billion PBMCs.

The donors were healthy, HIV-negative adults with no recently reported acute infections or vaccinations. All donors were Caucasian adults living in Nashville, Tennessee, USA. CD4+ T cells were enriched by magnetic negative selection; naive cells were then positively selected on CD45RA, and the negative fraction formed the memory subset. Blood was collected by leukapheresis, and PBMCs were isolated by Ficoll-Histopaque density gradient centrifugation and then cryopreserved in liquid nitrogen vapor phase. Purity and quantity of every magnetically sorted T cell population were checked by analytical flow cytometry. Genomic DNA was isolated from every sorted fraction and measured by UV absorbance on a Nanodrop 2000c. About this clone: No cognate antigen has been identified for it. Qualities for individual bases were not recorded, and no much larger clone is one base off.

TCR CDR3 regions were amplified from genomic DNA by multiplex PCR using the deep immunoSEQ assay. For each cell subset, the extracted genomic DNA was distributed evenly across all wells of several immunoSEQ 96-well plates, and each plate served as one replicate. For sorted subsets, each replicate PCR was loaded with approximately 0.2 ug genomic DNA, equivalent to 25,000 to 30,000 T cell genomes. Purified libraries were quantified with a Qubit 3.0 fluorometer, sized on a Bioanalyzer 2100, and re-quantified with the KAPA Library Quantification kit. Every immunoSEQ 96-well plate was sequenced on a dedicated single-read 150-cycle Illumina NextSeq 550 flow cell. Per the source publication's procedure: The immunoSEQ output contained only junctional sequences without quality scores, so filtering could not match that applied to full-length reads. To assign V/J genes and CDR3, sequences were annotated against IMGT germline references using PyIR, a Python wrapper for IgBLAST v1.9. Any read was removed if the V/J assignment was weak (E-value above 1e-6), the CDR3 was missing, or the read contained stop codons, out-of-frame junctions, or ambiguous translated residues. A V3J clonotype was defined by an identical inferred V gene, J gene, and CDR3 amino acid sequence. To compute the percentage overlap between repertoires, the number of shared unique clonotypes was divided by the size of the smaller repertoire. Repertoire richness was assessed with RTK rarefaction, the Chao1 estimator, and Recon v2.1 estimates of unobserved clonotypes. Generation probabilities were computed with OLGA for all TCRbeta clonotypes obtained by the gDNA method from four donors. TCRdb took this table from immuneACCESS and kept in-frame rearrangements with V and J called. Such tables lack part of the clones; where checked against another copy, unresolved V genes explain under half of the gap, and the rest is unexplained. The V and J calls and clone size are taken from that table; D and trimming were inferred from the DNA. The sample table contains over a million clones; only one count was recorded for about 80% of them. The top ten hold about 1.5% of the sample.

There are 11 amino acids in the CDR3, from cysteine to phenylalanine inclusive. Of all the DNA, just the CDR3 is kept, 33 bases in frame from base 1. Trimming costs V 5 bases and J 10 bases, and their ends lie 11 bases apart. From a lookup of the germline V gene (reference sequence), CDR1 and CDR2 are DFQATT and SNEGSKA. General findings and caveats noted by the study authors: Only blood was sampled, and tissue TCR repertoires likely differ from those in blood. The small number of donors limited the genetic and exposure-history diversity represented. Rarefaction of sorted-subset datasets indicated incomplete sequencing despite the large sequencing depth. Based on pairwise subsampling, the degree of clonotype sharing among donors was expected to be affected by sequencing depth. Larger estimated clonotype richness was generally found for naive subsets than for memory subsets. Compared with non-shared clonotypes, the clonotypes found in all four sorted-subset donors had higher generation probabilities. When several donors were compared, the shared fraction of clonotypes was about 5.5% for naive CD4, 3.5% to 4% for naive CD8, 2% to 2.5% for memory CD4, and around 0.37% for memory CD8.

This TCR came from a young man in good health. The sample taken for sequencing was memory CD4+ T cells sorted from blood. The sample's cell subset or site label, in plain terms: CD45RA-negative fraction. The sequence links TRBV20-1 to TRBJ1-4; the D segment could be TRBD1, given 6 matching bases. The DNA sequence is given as TGCAGTGCTTCCCAGGGGTTAAAACTGTTTTTT. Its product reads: CSASQGLKLFF.